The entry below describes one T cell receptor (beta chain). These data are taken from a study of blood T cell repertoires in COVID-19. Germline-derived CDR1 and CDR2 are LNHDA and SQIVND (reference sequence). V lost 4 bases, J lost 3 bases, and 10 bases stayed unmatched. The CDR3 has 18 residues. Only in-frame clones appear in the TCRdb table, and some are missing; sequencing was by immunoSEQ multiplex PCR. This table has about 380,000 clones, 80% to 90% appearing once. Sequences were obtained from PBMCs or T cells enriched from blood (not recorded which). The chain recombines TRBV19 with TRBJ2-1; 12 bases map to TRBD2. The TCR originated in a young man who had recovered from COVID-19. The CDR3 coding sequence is TGTGCCAGTAGTACCGGCGGACTAGCGGGGCCCCACTACAATGAGCAGTTCTTC. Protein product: CASSTGGLAGPHYNEQFF. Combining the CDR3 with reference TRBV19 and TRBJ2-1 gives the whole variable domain DGGITQSPKYLFRKEGQNVTLSCEQNLNHDAMYWYRQDPGQGLRLIYYSQIVNDFQKGDIAEGYSVSREKKESFPLTVTSAQKNPTAFYLCASSTGGLAGPHYNEQFFGPGTRLTVL.